Below are 8 T cell receptor beta chains sequenced from a single sample in a study of T cells in localized non-small cell lung cancer. Assay: immunoSEQ multiplex PCR; the TCRdb copy retains only in-frame clones and omits some. The table lists 55,000 to 65,000 clones, just over 90% of them singletons. The sample in question was peripheral blood, obtained before any cancer treatment. Source of these receptors: a man aged 40 to 69 with stage I lung adenocarcinoma.

This clone came up once. The chain employs TRBV28 and TRBJ2-7; either TRBD1 or TRBD2 may fit D (6 bases each). The CDR3 contains 15 residues. Germline V lookup: CDR1 MDHEN, CDR2 SYDVKM. The germline V and J ends were trimmed by 6 bases and 4 bases, with 19 bases remaining between them. This CDR3 reads CASSSFFGGSYEQYF. Here the CDR3 DNA reads TGTGCCAGCAGCTCGTTTTTCGGGGGCTCTTACGAGCAGTACTTC. Full variable domain (outside the CDR3, taken from reference TRBV28 and TRBJ2-7): DVKVTQSSRYLVKRTGEKVFLECVQDMDHENMFWYRQDPGLGLRLIYFSYDVKMKEKGDIPEGYSVSREKKERFSLILESASTNQTSMYLCASSSFFGGSYEQYFGPGTRLTVT.

The chain employs TRBV6-1 and TRBJ2-7, with D perhaps TRBD2 (5 bases). V was shortened by 2 bases and J by 0 bases, with 14 bases between the two germline ends. This CDR3 spans 16 amino acids. Germline V gene lookup returns CDR1 MNHNS and CDR2 SASEGT. CDR3 amino acids: CASSESGGPLSYEQYF. Written as DNA, the CDR3 is TGTGCCAGCAGTGAATCGGGCGGGCCCCTCTCCTACGAGCAGTACTTC.

A single count supports this clone. This chain connects TRBV12-5 to TRBJ2-2; 8 nucleotides line up with TRBD1. J gave up 6 bases and V 5 bases, and 11 bases lay outside the gene matches. The CDR3 has 16 amino acids. Germline lookup yields CDR1 LGHNT and CDR2 FRNRAP. The CDR3 coding sequence is TGTGCTAGTGGTCCCCGGGACAGGTTCTCGGCCGGGGAGCTGTTTTTT. It encodes CASGPRDRFSAGELFF.

V is TRBV18 and J is TRBJ2-4; 7 bases agree with TRBD2. V trimming: 0 bases; J trimming: 5 bases; junction bases outside the gene matches: 10. CDR1 KGHSH and CDR2 LQKENI come from the germline V gene. The CDR3 is made up of 17 amino acids. DNA of the CDR3: TGTGCCAGCTCACCACCGGGACTATCAGGAGGTGAAAACATTCAGTACTTC. It codes for CASSPPGLSGGENIQYF.

The chain combines TRBV2 with TRBJ2-5; D is unresolved. Deletions cut 6 bases from V and 5 bases from J, with 13 bases between. Per germline, CDR1 SNHLY and CDR2 FYNNEI. This CDR3 is built from 13 residues. The CDR3 loop is CASRLVGGETQYF. In DNA, the CDR3 is TGTGCCAGCAGGCTAGTAGGTGGTGAGACCCAGTACTTC. Full variable domain (outside the CDR3, taken from reference TRBV2 and TRBJ2-5): EPEVTQTPSHQVTQMGQEVILRCVPISNHLYFYWYRQILGQKVEFLVSFYNNEISEKSEIFDDQFSVERPDGSNFTLKIRSTKLEDSAMYFCASRLVGGETQYFGPGTRLLVL.

V gene TRBV7-8 combines with J gene TRBJ2-5; 7 positions match TRBD1. The ends lost 1 base at V and 5 bases at J; junction bases unmatched: 7. Germline CDR1 SGHVS, CDR2 FQNEAQ. The CDR3 sequence is 15 residues long. CDR3 bases: TGTGCCAGCAGCTTAGAGACAGGGTCTTGGGAGACCCAGTACTTC. It encodes CASSLETGSWETQYF. Drawing the rest from reference TRBV7-8 and TRBJ2-5, the complete variable domain is GAGVSQSPRYKVAKRGQDVALRCDPISGHVSLFWYQQALGQGPEFLTYFQNEAQLDKSGLPSDRFFAERPEGSVSTLKIQRTQQEDSAVYLCASSLETGSWETQYFGPGTRLLVL.

The chain has TRBV19 and TRBJ2-2; 10 bases are shared with TRBD2. The CDR3 consists of 13 residues. V was pared by 7 bases and J by 5 bases, with 1 base of the junction left unmatched. The germline gives CDR1 LNHDA, CDR2 SQIVND (reference sequence). CDR3 sequence reads: CASNSGRTGELFF. The DNA for the CDR3 is TGTGCCAGTAATAGCGGGAGGACCGGGGAGCTGTTTTTT.

V and J are TRBV7-2 and TRBJ2-3, with D perhaps matching TRBD1 (5 bases). V gave up 1 base and J gave up 8 bases, with 16 bases separating them. CDR1 is SGHTA and CDR2 is FQGNSA in the germline V gene. CDR3 length: 15 residues. The CDR3 DNA is TGTGCCAGCAGCTTAGTCCCGGAAGGGGTGGGTACGCAGTATTTT. It encodes CASSLVPEGVGTQYF.